These 5 T cell receptor beta chains were all obtained from the same sample, sequenced in a study of response to subunit inactivated influenza vaccine. TCRdb passed the RT-PCR reads through MiXCR, listing each CDR3 protein once. The data hold roughly 650,000 distinct CDR3 sequences, with 15% to 17% observed a single time. The sample consisted of PBMCs from blood, taken roughly 13 days after vaccination. Receptor source: a man aged 45-65 years who received an inactivated influenza vaccine.

Only a few counts were recorded for this clonotype. The gene calls are TRBV4-3 and TRBJ2-3; the D is unclear. The germline gives CDR1 LGHNA, CDR2 YSLEER. The CDR3 sequence is 13 residues long. V lost 0 bases and J lost 8, with 9 bases in between. CDR3 coding DNA: TGCGCCAGCAGCCAAGAGACTCACGCTACGCAGTATTTT. Amino acids: CASSQETHATQYF.

The CDR3 DNA reads TGTGCCAGCACCGCCCGACGAGGCGCAGATACGCAGTATTTT. Amino acid sequence: CASTARRGADTQYF. V usage is TRBV6-2 or TRBV6-3 and J usage is TRBJ2-3; D gene unclear. Trimming shortened V by 7 bases and J by 4 bases, and 15 bases separated the two germline ends. Germline V gives CDR1 MNHEY, CDR2 SVGEGT. There are 14 residues in the CDR3.

The chain couples TRBV2 to TRBJ2-7; weak D call: TRBD2 (5 bases). V was pared by 5 bases and J by 7 bases, with 15 bases between. The germline V gene has CDR1 SNHLY and CDR2 FYNNEI. The CDR3 spans 13 residues. The CDR3, as DNA: TGTGCCAGCAGTCCTCCGCCAGCGGATGAGCAGTACTTC. Translation: CASSPPPADEQYF. Looking up the rest from reference TRBV2 and TRBJ2-7 gives the full variable domain: EPEVTQTPSHQVTQMGQEVILRCVPISNHLYFYWYRQILGQKVEFLVSFYNNEISEKSEIFDDQFSVERPDGSNFTLKIRSTKLEDSAMYFCASSPPPADEQYFGPGTRLTVT.

Only a few counts were recorded for this clonotype. V and J are TRBV7-6 and TRBJ1-1; D unclear. Germline V gives CDR1 SGHVS, CDR2 FNYEAQ. V lost 5 bases to trimming and J lost 6 bases, with 13 bases between them. This CDR3 contains 13 residues. CDR3 in DNA: TGTGCCAGCAGCATATCGGCTGGTGCTGAAGCTTTCTTT. Translating gives CASSISAGAEAFF.

This chain connects TRBV20-1 to TRBJ2-7, with D unresolved. Germline V gene lookup returns CDR1 DFQATT and CDR2 SNEGSKA (reference sequence). CDR3 size: 11 residues. Trimming took off 4 bases at V and 7 bases at J, with 11 bases between the two ends. The CDR3 nucleotides read TGCAGTGCTACCCCCTTTAGTGAGCAGTACTTC. It yields the protein CSATPFSEQYF.